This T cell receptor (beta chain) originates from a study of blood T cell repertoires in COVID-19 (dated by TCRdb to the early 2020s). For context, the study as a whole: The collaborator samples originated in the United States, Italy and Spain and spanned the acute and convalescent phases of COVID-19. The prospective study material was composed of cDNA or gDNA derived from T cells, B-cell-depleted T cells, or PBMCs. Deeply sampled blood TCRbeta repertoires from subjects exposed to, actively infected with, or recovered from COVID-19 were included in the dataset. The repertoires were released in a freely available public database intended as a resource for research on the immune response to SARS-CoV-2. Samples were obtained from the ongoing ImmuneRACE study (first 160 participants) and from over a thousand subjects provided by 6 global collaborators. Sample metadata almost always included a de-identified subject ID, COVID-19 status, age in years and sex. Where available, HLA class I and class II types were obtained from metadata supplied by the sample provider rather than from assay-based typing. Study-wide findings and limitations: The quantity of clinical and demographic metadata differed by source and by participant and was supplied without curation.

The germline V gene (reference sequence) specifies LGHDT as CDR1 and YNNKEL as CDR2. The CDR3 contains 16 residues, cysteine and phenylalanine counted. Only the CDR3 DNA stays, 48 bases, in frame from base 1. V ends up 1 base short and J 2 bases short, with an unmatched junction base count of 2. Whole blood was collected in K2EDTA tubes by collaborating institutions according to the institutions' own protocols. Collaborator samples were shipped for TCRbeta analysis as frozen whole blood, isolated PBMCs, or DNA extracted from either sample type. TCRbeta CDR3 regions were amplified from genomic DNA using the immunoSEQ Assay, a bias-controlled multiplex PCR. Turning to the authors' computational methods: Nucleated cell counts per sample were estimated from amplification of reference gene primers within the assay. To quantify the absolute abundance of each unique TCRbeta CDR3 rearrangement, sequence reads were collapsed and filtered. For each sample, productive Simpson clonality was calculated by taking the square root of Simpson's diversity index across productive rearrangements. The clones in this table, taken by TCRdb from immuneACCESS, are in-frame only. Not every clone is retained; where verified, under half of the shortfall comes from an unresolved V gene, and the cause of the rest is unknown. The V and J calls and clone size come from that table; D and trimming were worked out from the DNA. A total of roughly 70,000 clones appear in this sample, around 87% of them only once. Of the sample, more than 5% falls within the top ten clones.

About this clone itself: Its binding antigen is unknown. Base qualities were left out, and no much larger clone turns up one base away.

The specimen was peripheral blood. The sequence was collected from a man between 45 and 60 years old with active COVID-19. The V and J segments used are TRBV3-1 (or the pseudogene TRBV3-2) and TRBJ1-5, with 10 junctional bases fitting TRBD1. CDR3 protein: CASSQGGTGGNQPQHF. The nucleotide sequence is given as TGTGCCAGCAGCCAAGGTGGGACAGGGGGCAATCAGCCCCAGCATTTT.